Following are 4 T cell receptor beta chains from one sample sequenced in a study of vaccination and CD4 T cells after COVID-19. Their recognized antigens are unknown. An Oncomine TCR Beta short-read assay was used to sequence the DNA from cultured CD4+ T cells. TCRdb independently ran MiXCR on the PCR reads; one entry per CDR3 protein. The profile shows 9,500 or so distinct CDR3 sequences, more than 60% of them singletons. Treatment meaning: roughly 10-day PBMC culture with coronavirus spike peptide pools or control peptides (ViraFEST assay). The source material was CD4+ T cells from blood, cultured in vitro. These receptor sequences come from a human donor who had recovered from COVID-19.

Points on this clonotype: Mismatch with germline at one junction end may stem from a read error. J is TRBJ1-1 and V is TRBV2, with a possible D match to TRBD1 (6 bases). The CDR3 sequence is 11 residues long. CDR1 and CDR2 (germline): SNHLY, FYNNEI. CDR3 DNA sequence: TGTGCCAGTATTAGGGACACTGAAGCTTTCTTC. Translated, it gives CASIRDTEAFF.

This clonotype was counted only a few times. J is TRBJ2-3 and V is TRBV5-4; the D is unclear. Germline CDR1 SGHNT, CDR2 YYREEE (reference sequence). The CDR3 extends over 13 amino acids. Trimming removed 0 bases at V and 5 bases at J, with 7 bases between. CDR3: CASSLDNLDTQYF. CDR3 sequence (DNA): TGTGCCAGCAGCTTGGACAACCTAGATACGCAGTATTTT.

The chain employs TRBV28 and TRBJ1-5; weak D call: TRBD1 (5 bases). The CDR3 loop spans 11 amino acids. The germline CDR1 and CDR2 sequences are MDHEN and SYDVKM. Between the trimmed V and J ends, which lost 10 bases and 6 bases, there was a span of 10 bases. As DNA, the CDR3 is TGTGCCACCTCGGGGGGTCAGCCCCAGCATTTT. It specifies CATSGGQPQHF.

J is TRBJ1-1 and V is TRBV12-1; the table's D call TRBD1 went unverified against the DNA. TRBV12-1 has pseudogene status. The CDR3 consists of 18 residues. CDR3: CASSPHAGYRIWDTEAFF. The CDR3 nucleotides are TGTGCCAGCAGCCCGCACGCAGGGTATAGGATTTGGGACACTGAAGCTTTCTTT.